This passage covers 25 T cell receptor beta chains from one sample sequenced in a study of cytomegalovirus exposure and HLA in healthy donors. Primers included in the PCR were 60 Vbeta and 13 Jbeta primers. TCRdb's copy holds only in-frame clones and misses some; the assay was immunoSEQ multiplex PCR. The table shows 80,000 to 95,000 clones, with 86% occurring only once. The sample comprised PBMCs. The receptors come from a man aged 25 to 45 in good health and CMV-seropositive.

The rearrangement uses TRBV7-6 and TRBJ2-2, with 10 bases that match TRBD1. Unmatched junction bases numbered 11, after V lost 1 base and J lost 9 bases. The length of the CDR3 is 17 residues. Germline CDR1 reads SGHVS; CDR2 reads FNYEAQ. CDR3 amino acids: CASSLVGTGDPGRELFF. The CDR3 DNA sequence: TGTGCCAGCAGCTTAGTGGGGACAGGGGACCCCGGCCGGGAGCTGTTTTTT.

The chain carries TRBV10-2 and TRBJ2-7; D possibly corresponds to TRBD2 (6 bases). The CDR3 has 14 residues. The germline CDR1 and CDR2 sequences are WSHSY and SAAADI. With 9 bases removed from V and 0 bases from J, the gap between germline ends came to 15 bases. CDR3 nucleotides: TGCGCCAGTCGACCTCGGGAGACCTCCTACGAGCAGTACTTC. Translating it yields CASRPRETSYEQYF.

The genes are TRBV11-3 and TRBJ2-1, with D maybe TRBD1 (6 bases). V was shortened by 5 bases and J by 2 bases, with 10 bases between the two germline ends. Germline values: CDR1 SGHNT, CDR2 YENEEA. This CDR3 is built from 14 residues. The CDR3 spells CASSPRDTYNEQFF. CDR3 bases: TGTGCCAGCAGCCCCCGGGACACCTACAATGAGCAGTTCTTC.

The V gene is TRBV7-9, the J gene TRBJ2-6; 12 bases fit TRBD2. The CDR3 spans 18 residues. V dropped 11 bases and J dropped 2; count of bases not matched to a gene: 13. Looked up from germline, CDR1 is SEHNR and CDR2 is FQNEAQ (reference sequence). CDR3 nucleotide sequence: TGTGCCGTGGGGCTAGCGGGAGGGTTGGGACCTGGGGCCAACGTCCTGACTTTC. It yields the protein CAVGLAGGLGPGANVLTF.

This rearrangement joins TRBV20-1 to TRBJ2-5; perhaps TRBD1 as D (5 bases). Trimming cost V 5 bases and J 4 bases, with 8 bases left between them. The CDR3 covers 11 residues. Germline V gives CDR1 DFQATT, CDR2 SNEGSKA (reference sequence). CDR3 sequence: CSAEGAETQYF. CDR3 sequence (DNA): TGCAGTGCTGAAGGGGCAGAGACCCAGTACTTC.

This clone has a handful of counts. For the CDR3, the DNA is TGCGCCAGCAGCCCCAGGGGGGATGGCACAGATACGCAGTATTTT. Translated, it gives CASSPRGDGTDTQYF. This rearrangement joins TRBV5-1 to TRBJ2-3, with D possibly matching TRBD1 (7 bases). This CDR3 has 15 residues. Trimming stripped 4 bases from V and 1 base from J, with 13 bases between. CDR1 SGHRS and CDR2 YFSETQ come from the germline V gene.

The chain recombines TRBV5-4 with TRBJ2-3; 9 bases fit TRBD1. V lost 4 bases, J lost 6 bases, and 3 bases stayed unmatched. Germline CDR1 reads SGHNT; CDR2 reads YYREEE (reference sequence). The CDR3 runs to 13 residues. In nucleotides, the CDR3 is TGTGCCAGCAGCCGGGACAGGGACGATACGCAGTATTTT. Residues: CASSRDRDDTQYF.

The V and J genes are TRBV5-1 and TRBJ2-3; no clear D. Germline V gene data show CDR1 as SGHRS and CDR2 as YFSETQ. The germline V and J ends were trimmed by 4 bases and 5 bases, with 14 bases remaining between them. CDR3 size: 14 residues. CDR3 residues: CASSAVATGDTQYF. CDR3 sequence (DNA): TGCGCCAGCAGCGCAGTGGCCACGGGAGATACGCAGTATTTT.

The J gene is TRBJ1-4, the V gene TRBV5-8; TRBD1 agrees at 8 bases. The V segment lost 7 bases and the J segment 0 bases; nucleotides outside the gene matches: 11. The germline CDR1 and CDR2 sequences are SGHTS and YDEGEE. This CDR3 comprises 17 residues. The DNA of the CDR3 is TGTGCCAGCCGGTGGGGCAGGGGGCCATCAACTAATGAAAAACTGTTTTTT. Amino acids: CASRWGRGPSTNEKLFF.

The chain recombines TRBV5-4 with TRBJ2-2, with a possible D match to TRBD1 (5 bases). The CDR3 is made up of 16 amino acids. Germline V lookup: CDR1 SGHNT, CDR2 YYREEE (reference sequence). Trimming pared 0 bases from V and 1 base from J, leaving 10 bases between. CDR3 coding DNA: TGTGCCAGCAGCTTGGCCCCAGGACAGAACACCGGGGAGCTGTTTTTT. Its translation is CASSLAPGQNTGELFF.

This clone occurred once. The chain's CDR3 is CASSQEAGYGYTF. CDR3 in DNA: TGTGCCAGCAGCCAAGAAGCGGGATATGGCTACACCTTC. This sequence joins TRBV14 and TRBJ1-2; D is uncertain. Trimming stripped 0 bases from V and 5 bases from J, with 7 bases between. Germline CDR1 SGHDN, CDR2 FVKESK. CDR3 length: 13 residues.

V and J are TRBV7-6 and TRBJ1-3; 7 positions agree with TRBD1. CDR3 size: 16 residues. The V gene's germline CDR1 is SGHVS and CDR2 FNYEAQ. J was trimmed by 1 base and V by 5 bases; bases with no gene match: 8. This CDR3 is CASSPLDRVSGNTIYF. The CDR3 nucleotides read TGTGCCAGCAGCCCCCTAGACAGGGTGTCTGGAAACACCATATATTTT.

The V and J genes are TRBV28 and TRBJ1-3; D perhaps matches TRBD1 (5 bases). V was cut by 8 bases and J by 1 base, with 15 bases left in between. The CDR3 covers 15 residues. Germline CDR1 is MDHEN and CDR2 is SYDVKM. The CDR3 loop reads CASERHRRSGNTIYF. CDR3 in DNA: TGTGCCAGCGAGAGGCACAGGCGATCTGGAAACACCATATATTTT.

The rearrangement uses TRBV27 and TRBJ2-3, with TRBD2 matching over 10 bases. The CDR3 loop spans 18 amino acids. From germline, CDR1 is MNHEY and CDR2 SMNVEV (reference sequence). Losses at the gene ends were 6 bases for V and 2 bases for J; bases not matched to a gene: 14. The CDR3 nucleotides are TGTGCCAGCAGCAATCTTATAGCGGGAGGACCTCCCACAGATACGCAGTATTTT. Residues: CASSNLIAGGPPTDTQYF.

This chain uses TRBV18 with TRBJ2-7; TRBD1 matches 10 bases. The germline gives CDR1 KGHSH, CDR2 LQKENI. The CDR3 consists of 15 residues. Trimming removed 0 bases from V and 9 bases from J; junction bases left unmatched: 8. This CDR3 is CASSPPGQGGWPQYF. The DNA of the CDR3 is TGTGCCAGCTCACCACCCGGACAGGGGGGTTGGCCGCAGTACTTC.

The chain uses TRBV7-9 and TRBJ2-6, with 7 bases aligning to TRBD1. CDR1 and CDR2 from the germline V gene are SEHNR and FQNEAQ (reference sequence). V lost 4 bases and J lost 2; bases outside the gene matches: 2. The CDR3 totals 15 residues. CDR3 loop: CASSYQGAGANVLTF. CDR3 nucleotide sequence: TGTGCCAGCAGCTACCAGGGGGCTGGGGCCAACGTCCTGACTTTC.

The chain couples TRBV28 to TRBJ2-1; 7 bases fit TRBD2. V trimming: 7 bases; J trimming: 4 bases; junction bases outside the gene matches: 4. This CDR3 is 13 amino acids long. Per the germline V gene, CDR1 is MDHEN and CDR2 is SYDVKM. The CDR3 loop reads CASMAGAYNEQFF. In DNA form, the CDR3 reads TGTGCCAGCATGGCGGGAGCGTACAATGAGCAGTTCTTC.

The chain employs TRBV10-3 and TRBJ2-7, with D maybe TRBD2 (5 bases). This CDR3 contains 13 residues. V lost 4 bases to trimming and J lost 3 bases, with 10 bases between them. Germline V gene lookup returns CDR1 ENHRY and CDR2 SYGVKD. The CDR3 is CAISVEGLYEQYF. In DNA, the CDR3 is TGTGCCATCAGTGTTGAGGGTCTCTACGAGCAGTACTTC.

This clone turned up a few times. The J gene is TRBJ1-3, the V gene TRBV10-1; D is undetermined. Germline V CDR1 and CDR2: WNHNN, SYGVQD (reference sequence). This CDR3 has 14 residues. Trimming left V 0 bases short and J 7 bases short, with 10 bases between. Written as DNA, the CDR3 is TGCGCCAGCAGTGAGTCGGCCATCGCTAACACCATATATTTT. Protein sequence: CASSESAIANTIYF.

The chain links TRBV4-1 to TRBJ2-7; tentatively, D is TRBD2 (7 bases). The CDR3 extends over 14 amino acids. Trimming pared 5 bases from V and 7 bases from J, leaving 18 bases between. Germline loops: CDR1 MGHRA, CDR2 YSYEKL. CDR3 in amino acids: CASSSLGGRGEQYF. CDR3 nucleotide sequence: TGCGCCAGCAGCTCGCTTGGGGGGAGGGGGGAGCAGTACTTC.

The chain is built from TRBV28 and TRBJ2-7, with a weak D call TRBD2 (6 bases). The V end was cut by 8 bases, the J end by 0 bases, with 17 bases between. CDR1 and CDR2 (germline): MDHEN, SYDVKM. The CDR3 has 15 residues. The CDR3 DNA follows: TGTGCCAGCCAAGGGAGGACCGTATCCTCCTACGAGCAGTACTTC. It specifies CASQGRTVSSYEQYF.

The chain couples TRBV28 to TRBJ1-1; D possibly corresponds to TRBD1 (6 bases). Germline lookup yields CDR1 MDHEN and CDR2 SYDVKM. The CDR3 is 14 residues long. Trimming shortened V by 6 bases and J by 1 base, and 12 bases separated the two germline ends. CDR3 sequence: CASRMWTANTEAFF. The CDR3 DNA follows: TGTGCCAGCAGGATGTGGACAGCGAACACTGAAGCTTTCTTT.

The chain carries TRBV5-1 and TRBJ2-7; a possible D gene is TRBD2 (6 bases). Germline assignment: CDR1 SGHRS and CDR2 YFSETQ. CDR3 length: 14 residues. Trimming pared 4 bases from V and 0 bases from J, leaving 11 bases between. The CDR3 coding sequence is TGCGCCAGCAGCCCACAGACTAGCTCCTACGAGCAGTACTTC. Its translation is CASSPQTSSYEQYF.

The chain links TRBV6-5 to TRBJ2-7; maybe TRBD1 (6 bases). Germline V gene data show CDR1 as MNHEY and CDR2 as SVGAGI. This CDR3 spans 14 amino acids. Trimming cost V 6 bases and J 0 bases, with 12 bases left between them. The CDR3 loop reads CASRTDSSSYEQYF. Here the CDR3 DNA reads TGTGCCAGCAGGACGGACAGCAGCTCCTACGAGCAGTACTTC.

The CDR3 sequence is CASSSGASGSMYEQYF. In DNA form, the CDR3 reads TGTGCCAGCAGCTCCGGGGCTAGCGGGAGTATGTACGAGCAGTACTTC. This chain joins TRBV5-4 and TRBJ2-7, with TRBD2 matching over 10 bases. Germline CDR1 and CDR2: SGHNT and YYREEE (reference sequence). The CDR3 is made up of 16 amino acids. V shed 3 bases, J shed 4 bases, and the junction held 10 bases outside the gene matches.